The 6 T cell receptor beta chains given below trace back to one sample, sequenced in a study of blood T cell repertoires in COVID-19. TCRdb's copy holds only in-frame clones and misses some; the assay was immunoSEQ multiplex PCR. The profile covers 150,000 to 250,000 clones, with approximately 80% appearing a single time and about 6.9% taken by the ten largest. Sequencing input: peripheral blood. Every receptor here comes from a human donor with acute or convalescent COVID-19. The donor label of this sample is uncertain.

This chain uses TRBV19 with TRBJ2-7, with 10 nucleotides matching TRBD2. The germline CDR1 and CDR2 sequences are LNHDA and SQIVND (reference sequence). V shed 3 bases, J shed 0 bases, and the junction held 2 bases outside the gene matches. This CDR3 is 15 amino acids long. This chain's CDR3 is CASSMGLAYSYEQYF. In DNA form, the CDR3 reads TGTGCCAGTAGTATGGGACTAGCGTACTCCTACGAGCAGTACTTC.

This rearrangement joins TRBV7-2 to TRBJ2-3; 14 nucleotides match TRBD2. From germline, CDR1 is SGHTA and CDR2 FQGNSA. The CDR3 sequence is 17 residues long. V lost 3 bases to trimming and J lost 3 bases; unmatched junction nucleotides: 5. DNA for the CDR3: TGTGCCAGCAGCTTCGCCGGGACTAGCGGGAGAACAGATACGCAGTATTTT. This sequence encodes CASSFAGTSGRTDTQYF. The whole variable domain, filled in from reference TRBV7-2 and TRBJ2-3, reads GAGVSQSPSNKVTEKGKDVELRCDPISGHTALYWYRQSLGQGLEFLIYFQGNSAPDKSGLPSDRFSAERTGGSVSTLTIQRTQQEDSAVYLCASSFAGTSGRTDTQYFGPGTRLTVL.

This clone has more than one count but fewer than ten. The CDR3 DNA sequence: TGTGCCAGCAGCTTAGGGGGGACAGGGACCAATGAGCAGTTCTTC. It yields the protein CASSLGGTGTNEQFF. V is TRBV7-9 and J is TRBJ2-1, with 9 bases identical to TRBD1. Per germline, CDR1 SEHNR and CDR2 FQNEAQ (reference sequence). The CDR3 consists of 15 residues. Trimming removed 1 base from V and 6 bases from J; junction bases left unmatched: 4.

The table lists this clone with a count of one. The V and J genes are TRBV9 and TRBJ2-1; 7 bases are a match to TRBD2. With V trimmed by 3 bases and J by 4 bases, 4 bases remained unmatched. There are 14 residues in the CDR3. Germline V gene lookup returns CDR1 SGDLS and CDR2 YYNGEE. For the CDR3, the DNA is TGTGCCAGCAGCGGCGGGACTAAATACAATGAGCAGTTCTTC. This sequence encodes CASSGGTKYNEQFF. Looking up the rest from reference TRBV9 and TRBJ2-1 gives the full variable domain: DSGVTQTPKHLITATGQRVTLRCSPRSGDLSVYWYQQSLDQGLQFLIQYYNGEERAKGNILERFSAQQFPDLHSELNLSSLELGDSALYFCASSGGTKYNEQFFGPGTRLTVL.

This chain uses TRBV7-8 with TRBJ1-6; D is undetermined. The V gene's germline CDR1 is SGHVS and CDR2 FQNEAQ. CDR3 length: 14 amino acids. Trimming cost V 1 base and J 5 bases, with 6 bases left between them. CDR3 region: CASSLGPDNSPLHF. The CDR3 bases are TGTGCCAGCAGCTTAGGCCCAGATAATTCACCCCTCCACTTT.

V and J are TRBV27 and TRBJ2-2, with D possibly TRBD1 on 8 matching bases. Germline-derived CDR1 and CDR2 are MNHEY and SMNVEV (reference sequence). CDR3 length equals 15 residues. V was cut by 7 bases and J by 6 bases, with 18 bases left in between. DNA for the CDR3: TGTGCCAGCAAAACAGGGGGGGTTTATTCCGGGGAGCTGTTTTTT. It translates to CASKTGGVYSGELFF.